This T cell receptor beta chain was captured by sequencing in a study of cytomegalovirus exposure and HLA in healthy donors. General study points: Researchers reported from a later analysis that most CMV-associated TCR beta chains appeared HLA-restricted.

V shed 6 bases and J shed 3 bases, with 18 bases lying between them. There are 15 residues in the CDR3. Germline V gene data show CDR1 as SNHLY and CDR2 as FYNNEI. Remarks on this clone: The target antigen is unknown.

A multiplex PCR was run with 60 Vbeta primers and 13 Jbeta primers. The method was immunoSEQ multiplex PCR; TCRdb's version includes in-frame clones alone and lacks a portion of them. This repertoire shows over 150,000 clones, roughly 80% found once; its top ten account for 6% to 7.5%. The TCR comes from a man under 40 in good health and CMV-seropositive. The chain has TRBV2 and TRBJ2-7, with D tentatively TRBD1 (8 bases). Sequenced sample: PBMCs. The CDR3 reads CASREGGTGYYEQYF. The CDR3 DNA follows: TGTGCCAGCAGGGAGGGAGGGACAGGCTACTACGAGCAGTACTTC.